The entry below describes one TCR beta chain. The record originates from a study of CD8+CD57+ T cells in acquired aplastic anemia. CDR3 length: 16 residues. Trimming took off 5 bases at V and 0 bases at J, with 13 bases between the two ends. Looked up from germline, CDR1 is SGHTA and CDR2 is FQGNSA. TCR beta VDJ and CDR3 profiling used genomic DNA as template. TCRdb called the reads again in MiXCR, with one record for every CDR3 protein. The top ten clones hold just under 20% of a sample with about 200,000 distinct CDR3 sequences, over 40% of them seen once. The sequenced patients had an expansion of CD8+CD57+ cells seen by flow cytometry.

Sequences were obtained from sorted CD4+, CD8+, or CD8+CD57+ T cells (not recorded which) from PBMCs. The V and J genes are TRBV7-2 and TRBJ1-4, with D uncertain. The sequence derives from a human donor with aplastic anemia. CDR3 protein: CASSPPSGATNEKLFF. As DNA, the CDR3 is TGTGCCAGCAGCCCCCCTAGCGGGGCAACTAATGAAAAACTGTTTTTT.